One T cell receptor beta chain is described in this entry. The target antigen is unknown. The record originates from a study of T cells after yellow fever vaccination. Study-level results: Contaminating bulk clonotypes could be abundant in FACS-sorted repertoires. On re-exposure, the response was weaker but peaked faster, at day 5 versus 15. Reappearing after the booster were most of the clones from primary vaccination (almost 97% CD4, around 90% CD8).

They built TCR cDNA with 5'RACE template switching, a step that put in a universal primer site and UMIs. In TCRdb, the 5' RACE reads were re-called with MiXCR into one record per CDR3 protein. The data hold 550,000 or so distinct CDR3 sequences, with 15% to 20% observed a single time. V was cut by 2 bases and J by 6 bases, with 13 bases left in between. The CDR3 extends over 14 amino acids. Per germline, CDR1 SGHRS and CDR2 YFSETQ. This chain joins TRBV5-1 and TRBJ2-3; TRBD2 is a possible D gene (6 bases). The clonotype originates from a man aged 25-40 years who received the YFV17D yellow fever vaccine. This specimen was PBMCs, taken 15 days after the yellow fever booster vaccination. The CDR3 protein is CASSLREAGDTQYF. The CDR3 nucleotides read TGCGCCAGCAGCTTACGTGAGGCGGGGGATACGCAGTATTTT.